The 2 T cell receptor beta chains listed next were all sequenced from one sample in a study of regulatory T cells in long-lasting Graves disease. Time point meaning: persistent/refractory GD, antithyroid drugs over 5 years with positive TRAb. Generation of the TCR library employed RNA extracted from PBMCs. The TCR beta library used iRepertoire HTBI primers with Arm-PCR amplification of CDR3. TCRdb reprocessed the multiplex PCR reads with MiXCR, giving one entry per CDR3 protein. The sample consists of 310,000 or so distinct CDR3 sequences, around a fifth of them appearing once. Sample: peripheral blood mononuclear cells (PBMCs), taken when the disease was refractory, from a patient treated with antithyroid drugs. These receptor sequences come from a female donor with Graves disease.

The chain has TRBV6-5 and TRBJ1-2, with D hard to call. The CDR3 sequence is 13 residues long. Germline V gene sequence: CDR1 MNHEY, CDR2 SVGAGI. V gave up 2 bases and J gave up 3 bases, with 7 bases separating them. In DNA, the CDR3 is TGTGCCAGCAGTTACGATGCCTACTATGGCTACACCTTC. Translation gives CASSYDAYYGYTF.

The V and J genes are TRBV6-2 or TRBV6-3 and TRBJ2-7; D not certain. Germline-derived CDR1 and CDR2 are MNHEY and SVGEGT. This CDR3 region has 14 residues. V lost 4 bases and J 5 bases, leaving 15 bases between the germline ends. This CDR3 reads CASSSPFSSNEQYF. The CDR3 nucleotides read TGTGCCAGCAGTTCCCCATTTAGCTCTAACGAGCAGTACTTC.